Below, 11 T cell receptor beta chains from the same sample are listed, as sequenced in a study of blood T cell repertoires in COVID-19. Method: immunoSEQ multiplex PCR; TCRdb's copy keeps in-frame clones and lacks some. The sample consists of around 84,000 clones, roughly 80% of them appearing once. Sequenced input: peripheral blood. The receptor set was obtained from a woman between 35 and 50 years old with active or convalescent COVID-19.

This sequence joins TRBV11-3 and TRBJ2-3; 7 nucleotides line up with TRBD2. The CDR3 spans 16 residues. J lost 7 bases, V lost 5 bases, and 15 bases had no gene match. Germline V CDR1 and CDR2: SGHNT, YENEEA. DNA of the CDR3: TGTGCCAGCAGCGCTGGACTAGATATTCCGTTGAATACGCAGTATTTT. Encoded protein: CASSAGLDIPLNTQYF.

This chain joins TRBV5-1 and TRBJ2-7, with D possibly matching TRBD1 (6 bases). Trimming removed 0 bases at V and 2 bases at J, with 15 bases between. CDR3 length equals 16 residues. Germline V lookup: CDR1 SGHRS, CDR2 YFSETQ. The CDR3 loop is CASSLVWGPGTYEQYF. For the CDR3, the DNA is TGCGCCAGCAGCTTGGTCTGGGGGCCAGGAACCTACGAGCAGTACTTC.

A few counts support this clone. This chain joins TRBV18 and TRBJ2-1; possible D gene TRBD2, 7 bases. The CDR3 totals 17 residues. V lost 3 bases to trimming and J lost 2 bases, with 17 bases between them. CDR1 is KGHSH, CDR2 LQKENI, per germline. CDR3 bases: TGTGCCAGCTCACCCAGGGCGGGGGCGGTCACCTACAATGAGCAGTTCTTC. Protein sequence: CASSPRAGAVTYNEQFF. Full variable domain (outside the CDR3, taken from reference TRBV18 and TRBJ2-1): NAGVMQNPRHLVRRRGQEARLRCSPMKGHSHVYWYRQLPEEGLKFMVYLQKENIIDESGMPKERFSAEFPKEGPSILRIQQVVRGDSAAYFCASSPRAGAVTYNEQFFGPGTRLTVL.

The genes are TRBV9 and TRBJ2-7; D perhaps matches TRBD2 (5 bases). Germline V gene data show CDR1 as SGDLS and CDR2 as YYNGEE. V lost 0 bases, J lost 4 bases, and 11 bases lay in between. CDR3 length: 14 residues. The CDR3 coding sequence is TGTGCCAGCAGCGTAGCCCTCGGGATGTACGAGCAGTACTTC. Protein product: CASSVALGMYEQYF. Full variable domain (rest looked up from reference TRBV9 and TRBJ2-7): DSGVTQTPKHLITATGQRVTLRCSPRSGDLSVYWYQQSLDQGLQFLIQYYNGEERAKGNILERFSAQQFPDLHSELNLSSLELGDSALYFCASSVALGMYEQYFGPGTRLTVT.

The V call is TRBV2, the J call TRBJ1-1; the D is unclear. V was trimmed by 7 bases and J by 3 bases, leaving 12 bases between them. The CDR3 runs 13 residues. Germline CDR1 reads SNHLY; CDR2 reads FYNNEI. The CDR3 DNA sequence: TGTGCCAGCAATTCGCCTGAGGACACTGAAGCTTTCTTT. This gives the protein CASNSPEDTEAFF.

The chain has TRBV10-3 and TRBJ1-1; weak D call: TRBD1 (6 bases). Germline CDR1 and CDR2: ENHRY and SYGVKD. This CDR3 is 13 amino acids long. V was pared by 9 bases and J by 0 bases, with 11 bases between. CDR3 coding DNA: TGTGCCATTTTCCGGGACATGAACACTGAAGCTTTCTTT. Its protein is CAIFRDMNTEAFF.

This rearrangement joins TRBV9 to TRBJ2-3, with D tentatively TRBD1 (5 bases). The V and J ends lost 4 bases and 6 bases respectively, with 18 bases between them. This CDR3 region has 15 residues. The germline gives CDR1 SGDLS, CDR2 YYNGEE. The CDR3, as DNA: TGTGCCAGCAGCACACACAGGAGCTTAGACGATACGCAGTATTTT. Amino acid sequence: CASSTHRSLDDTQYF.

This chain links TRBV5-1 with TRBJ1-4, with TRBD1 matching 8 bases. The germline CDR1 and CDR2 sequences are SGHRS and YFSETQ. V trimming: 2 bases; J trimming: 4 bases; junction bases outside the gene matches: 1. The CDR3 consists of 14 residues. CDR3 amino acids: CASSLQGGNEKLFF. CDR3 DNA sequence: TGCGCCAGCAGCTTACAGGGGGGTAATGAAAAACTGTTTTTT.

The V gene is TRBV28, the J gene TRBJ1-5; 10 nucleotides match TRBD1. V lost 6 bases and J lost 0; bases outside the gene matches: 11. Germline lookup yields CDR1 MDHEN and CDR2 SYDVKM. The CDR3 is 18 residues long. The CDR3 bases are TGTGCCAGCAGGGCCGCCGGGACAGGGGACTATAGCAATCAGCCCCAGCATTTT. It specifies CASRAAGTGDYSNQPQHF. The full variable domain, completed using reference TRBV28 and TRBJ1-5, is DVKVTQSSRYLVKRTGEKVFLECVQDMDHENMFWYRQDPGLGLRLIYFSYDVKMKEKGDIPEGYSVSREKKERFSLILESASTNQTSMYLCASRAAGTGDYSNQPQHFGDGTRLSIL.

The chain uses TRBV27 and TRBJ1-5, with TRBD1 matching over 7 bases. The V gene end was trimmed by 2 bases and the J gene end by 7 bases; junction bases not matched to a gene: 8. CDR1 is MNHEY, CDR2 SMNVEV, per germline (reference sequence). This CDR3 region has 15 residues. The CDR3 coding sequence is TGTGCCAGCAGTTTAAGATTAGGGGGCCAACAGCCCCAGCATTTT. Translated: CASSLRLGGQQPQHF.

CDR3 loop: CASSYPGQGIYGYTF. For the CDR3, the DNA is TGTGCCAGCAGTTACCCGGGACAGGGAATCTATGGCTACACCTTC. The J gene is TRBJ1-2, the V gene TRBV6-2 or TRBV6-3; 9 nucleotides match TRBD1. The CDR3 spans 15 residues. Per the germline V gene, CDR1 is MNHEY and CDR2 is SVGEGT. Trimming took 2 bases from V and 4 from J; bases not matched to a gene: 5.